This T cell receptor beta chain is drawn from a study of shared clonotypes between healthy human individuals. It was into CD45RA+ naive and CD45RA-negative memory subsets that the CD4+ cells were split. In regard to this clone: The sample holds other DNA sequences that translate to the same CDR3.

CDR3 length equals 11 residues. The V gene lost 4 bases and the J gene lost 6 bases, with 3 bases spanning the gap. CDR1 and CDR2 (germline): MNHEY, SVGAGI. Each subset's genomic DNA was split evenly across several immunoSEQ plates. It was roughly 200 ng DNA, about 30,000 T cell genomes, that sorted-subset replicate PCRs used. In the original workflow: Sequence data from immunoSEQ were junction-only and lacked quality scores; consequently, filtering differed. The repertoire was sequenced with immunoSEQ multiplex PCR; TCRdb's copy has only in-frame clones and lacks some. D and trimming were read from the DNA, whereas the V and J calls and clone size are those reported in that table. Counted here are over 2 million clones, 95% occurring once; the ten biggest clones make up 0.13%.

Material for sequencing was naive CD4+ T cells sorted from blood. Sample subset: CD45RA+ positively selected. The rearrangement links TRBV6-5 to TRBJ2-2; no firm D call. The source is a man aged 18 to 29 in good health. Here the CDR3 DNA reads TGTGCCAGCAGTTCCGCCGGGGAGCTGTTTTTT. This codes for CASSSAGELFF.